The subject of this entry is one T cell receptor beta chain. Its antigen remains unidentified. The data were taken from a study of CD8 T cells in ankylosing spondylitis. For TCR beta, libraries came from quantitative 5'-RACE with molecular barcodes. TCRdb analysed the 5' RACE reads with MiXCR anew, one entry per CDR3 protein. The sample records roughly 260,000 distinct CDR3 sequences, roughly 20% being singletons. Germline CDR1 and CDR2: SGDLS and YYNGEE. V lost 3 bases to trimming and J lost 2 bases, with 14 bases between them. The CDR3 covers 16 residues. General study points: Some of the motif variants had earlier been found in reactive arthritis patients' fluid and blood. A TCR beta motif made of 7 to 9 highly homologous variants seemed typical of ankylosing spondylitis blood. It was reported that disease-linked clones were significantly enriched in matched ankylosing spondylitis synovial fluid.

The receptor's source is a male donor with ankylosing spondylitis or in good health (not recorded which). The chain employs TRBV9 and TRBJ2-2, with D hard to call. The sequenced sample was blood, either unsorted or a sorted T cell fraction (not recorded which). This CDR3 reads CASSAEASLNTGELFF. The CDR3 bases are TGTGCCAGCAGCGCAGAGGCATCTCTAAACACCGGGGAGCTGTTTTTT.